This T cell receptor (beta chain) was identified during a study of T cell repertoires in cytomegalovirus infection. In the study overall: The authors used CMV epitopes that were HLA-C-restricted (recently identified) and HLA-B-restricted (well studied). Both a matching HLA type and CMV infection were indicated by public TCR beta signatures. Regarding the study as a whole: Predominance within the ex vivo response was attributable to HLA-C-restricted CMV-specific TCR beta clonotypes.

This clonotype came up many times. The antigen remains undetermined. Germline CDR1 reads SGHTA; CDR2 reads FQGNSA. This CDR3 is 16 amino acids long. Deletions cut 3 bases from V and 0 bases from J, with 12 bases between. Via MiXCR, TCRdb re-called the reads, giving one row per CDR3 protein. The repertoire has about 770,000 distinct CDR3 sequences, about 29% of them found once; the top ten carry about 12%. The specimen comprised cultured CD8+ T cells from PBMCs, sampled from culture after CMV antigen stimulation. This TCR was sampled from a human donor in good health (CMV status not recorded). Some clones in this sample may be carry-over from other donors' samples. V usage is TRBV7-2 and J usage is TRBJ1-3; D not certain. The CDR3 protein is CASSLMDVYSGNTIYF. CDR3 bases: TGTGCCAGCAGCTTGATGGACGTTTACTCTGGAAACACCATATATTTT.